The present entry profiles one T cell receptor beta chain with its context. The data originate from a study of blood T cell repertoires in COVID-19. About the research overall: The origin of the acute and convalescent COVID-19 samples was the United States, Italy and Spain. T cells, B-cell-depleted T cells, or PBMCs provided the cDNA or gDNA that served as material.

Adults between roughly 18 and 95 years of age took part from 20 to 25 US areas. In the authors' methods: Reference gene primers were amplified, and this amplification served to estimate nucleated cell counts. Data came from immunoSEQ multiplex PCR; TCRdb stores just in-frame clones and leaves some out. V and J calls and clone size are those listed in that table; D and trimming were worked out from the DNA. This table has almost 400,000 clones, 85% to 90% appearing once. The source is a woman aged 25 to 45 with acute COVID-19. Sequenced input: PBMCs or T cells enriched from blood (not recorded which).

The CDR3 DNA reads as TGTGCCAGCAGTGAGGCCTTACAAGCGGCTCGGAATGGCTACACCTTC. Its protein is CASSEALQAARNGYTF. The V call is TRBV6-1, the J call TRBJ1-2; D gene uncertain. Germline-derived CDR1 and CDR2 are MNHNS and SASEGT. Trimming took off 3 bases at V and 6 bases at J, with 20 bases between the two ends. This CDR3 is 16 amino acids long.